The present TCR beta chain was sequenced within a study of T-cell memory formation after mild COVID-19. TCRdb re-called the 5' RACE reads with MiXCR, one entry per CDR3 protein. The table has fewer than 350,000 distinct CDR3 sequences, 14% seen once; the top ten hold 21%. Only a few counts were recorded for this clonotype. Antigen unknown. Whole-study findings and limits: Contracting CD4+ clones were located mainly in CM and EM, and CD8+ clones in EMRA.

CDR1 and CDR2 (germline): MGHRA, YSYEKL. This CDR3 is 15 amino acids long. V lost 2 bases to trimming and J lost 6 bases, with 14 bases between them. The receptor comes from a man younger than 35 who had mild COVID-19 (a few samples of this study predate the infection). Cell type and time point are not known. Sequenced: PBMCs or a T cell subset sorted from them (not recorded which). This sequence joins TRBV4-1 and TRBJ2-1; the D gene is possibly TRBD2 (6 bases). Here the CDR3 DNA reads TGCGCCAGCAGCCAACCGCGGGGTCGAGTCAATGAGCAGTTCTTC. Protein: CASSQPRGRVNEQFF.